This T cell receptor (beta chain) originates from a study of T cell responses to AZD1222 COVID-19 vaccine (TCRdb year 2021). For the wider study: A total of approximately 240 trial participants underwent TCR sequencing, of whom 207 had received two doses of AZD1222 and around 25 had received two doses of the MenACWY control vaccine. Trial participants were enrolled into age subgroups of 18-55, 56-69 and 70-plus years, which contained 148, 28 and 57 TCR-sequenced participants, respectively.

Broader findings and caveats from the paper: The vaccine-associated CD4 TCRs covered the entire spike protein, and the dominant responses fell in regions 160-218 and 743-854. Reportedly, close to half of the unique spike-specific TCRs recognized epitopes lying outside the regions that are mutated in the B.1.351 and B.1.1.7 variants. In the small 56-69-year group, the increase in depth fell short of significance, most likely because of low power. Because no day 14 peak-response samples were available, the repertoires could be characterized only after the peak T cell response. After two AZD1222 doses, spike-specific TCR breadth and depth were significantly higher than at day 0 and than in MenACWY recipients. Conclusions about previously exposed vaccinees were limited because only a handful of AZD1222 recipients were SARS-CoV-2 seropositive at baseline. Participants were mostly white British and included more females than males, and it was suggested by the authors that clonal diversity may have been underestimated.

The time point label of this sample denotes: about 28 days (+/-7) after the second vaccine dose. AZD1222 recipients with second doses at about 4 weeks or about 12 weeks were pooled, because spike-specific TCR depth and breadth did not differ between schedules. Vaccinee samples came from UK trials COV001 and COV002, including a single-blind randomized controlled phase 2/3 trial of AZD1222 (ChAdOx1 nCoV-19) in healthy adults. For TCRbeta chain sequencing, PBMC samples were collected from trial participants at day 0 and at day 28 after the second dose. CDR1 and CDR2 are read off the germline V gene as MGHRA and YSYEKL. Measured from the cysteine to the phenylalanine, the CDR3 is 21 residues long. Just CDR3 DNA is preserved here, 63 bases in frame from base 1. Trimming leaves V shorter by 2 bases and J shorter by 0 bases, with the junction holding 13 bases beyond the gene matches. The CDR3 regions of human TCRbeta chains were subjected to immunosequencing. Per the original workflow: Repertoire TCRs were matched against a reference library of SARS-CoV-2-specific TCRs generated with the MIRA antigen-specificity platform. Breadth meant the fraction of unique TCRs that were SARS-CoV-2-associated, whereas depth meant the fraction of total T cells that were SARS-CoV-2-associated. Each spike-specific TCR was assigned to its reactive spike region and to a CD4 or CD8 class using the MIRA data. Log10-transformed breadth and depth values were compared by one-way ANOVA with Sidak's multiple comparisons tests. Entries here come from immuneACCESS through TCRdb and include only in-frame sequences with V and J called. Some clones fail to appear in such tables; in the studies checked, an unresolved V gene covers under half of the shortfall, and the cause of the remainder is unknown. The V and J calls and clone size come from that table; D and trimming were worked out from the DNA. The table for this sample lists 75,000 to 85,000 clones; roughly 88% of them were counted only once. More than 1.2% of the sample lies in the top ten.

A few counts support this clone. Its antigen has not been determined. Base-call qualities are not available, and no considerably larger clone is one nucleotide away. The material was peripheral blood, obtained 28 days after the second AZD1222 dose. This TCR was sampled from an adult who received the AZD1222 COVID-19 vaccine. The chain is assembled from TRBV4-1 and TRBJ2-1; the central 13 bases match TRBD2. CDR3 region: CASSQTLTSGGPKSSYNEQFF. The DNA sequence is given as TGCGCCAGCAGCCAAACCCTGACTAGCGGGGGGCCAAAGAGCTCCTACAATGAGCAGTTCTTC.